The sample holds many counts of the clone carrying this T cell receptor (beta chain). Its target is not known. The data are from a study of neurological immune-mediated disorders. Libraries used 2 million unsorted PBMCs kept frozen in RNAlater. The CDR3 totals 15 residues. Per the germline V gene, CDR1 is SGHRS and CDR2 is YFSETQ. Trimming took off 5 bases at V and 1 base at J, with 12 bases between the two ends. Study-level findings and limits: Private repertoires in all groups were suggested, as expanded clones shared no CDR3 amino acid sequences across subjects.

With 10-nucleotide random UMIs included, cDNA was synthesized by 5'RACE. MiXCR, run by TCRdb on the 5' RACE reads, gives a single entry per CDR3 protein. The sample lists 59,000 or so distinct CDR3 sequences, roughly 13% occurring once. The genes are TRBV5-1 and TRBJ2-2; D call uncertain. The TCR comes from a woman aged 55-70 years with HTLV-1-associated myelopathy (HAM/TSP). Sample: PBMCs. The CDR3 coding sequence is TGCGCCAGCAGGGTCTCCGCGGAGAACACCGGGGAGCTGTTTTTT. Encoded protein: CASRVSAENTGELFF. The full variable domain, with the rest looked up from reference TRBV5-1 and TRBJ2-2, is KAGVTQTPRYLIKTRGQQVTLSCSPISGHRSVSWYQQTPGQGLQFLFEYFSETQRNKGNFPGRFSGRQFSNSRSEMNVSTLELGDSALYLCASRVSAENTGELFFGEGSRLTVL.